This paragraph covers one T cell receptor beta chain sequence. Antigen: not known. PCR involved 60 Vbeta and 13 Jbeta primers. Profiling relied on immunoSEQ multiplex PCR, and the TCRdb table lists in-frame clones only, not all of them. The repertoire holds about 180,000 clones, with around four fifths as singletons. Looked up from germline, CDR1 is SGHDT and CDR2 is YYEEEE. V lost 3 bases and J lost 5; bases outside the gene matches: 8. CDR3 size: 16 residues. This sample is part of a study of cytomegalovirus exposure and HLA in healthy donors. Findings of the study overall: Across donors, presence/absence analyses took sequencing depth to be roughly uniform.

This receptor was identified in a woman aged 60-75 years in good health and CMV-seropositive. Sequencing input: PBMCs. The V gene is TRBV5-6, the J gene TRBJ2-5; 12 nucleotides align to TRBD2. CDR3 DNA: TGTGCCAGCAGCTCGACTAGCGGGGGAACCAGTGAGACCCAGTACTTC. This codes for CASSSTSGGTSETQYF.